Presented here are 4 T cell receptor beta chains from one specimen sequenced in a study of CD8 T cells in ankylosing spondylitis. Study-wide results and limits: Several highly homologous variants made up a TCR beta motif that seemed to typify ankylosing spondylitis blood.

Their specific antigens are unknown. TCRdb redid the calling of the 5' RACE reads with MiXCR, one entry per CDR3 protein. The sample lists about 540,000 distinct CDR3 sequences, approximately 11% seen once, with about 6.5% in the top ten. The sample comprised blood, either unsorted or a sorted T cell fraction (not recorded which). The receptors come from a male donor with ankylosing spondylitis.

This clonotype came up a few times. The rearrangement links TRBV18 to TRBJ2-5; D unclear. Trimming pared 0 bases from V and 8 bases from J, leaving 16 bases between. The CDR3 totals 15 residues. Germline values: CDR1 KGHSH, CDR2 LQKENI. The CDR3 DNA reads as TGTGCCAGCTCACCACCGGGTAAACCGGAGATCACCCAGTACTTC. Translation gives CASSPPGKPEITQYF. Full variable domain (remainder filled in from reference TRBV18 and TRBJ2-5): NAGVMQNPRHLVRRRGQEARLRCSPMKGHSHVYWYRQLPEEGLKFMVYLQKENIIDESGMPKERFSAEFPKEGPSILRIQQVVRGDSAAYFCASSPPGKPEITQYFGPGTRLLVL.

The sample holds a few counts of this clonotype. CDR3 coding DNA: TGCGCCAGCAGCACGCAATCACCGGGACAGATGAACACTGAAGCTTTCTTT. Translation gives CASSTQSPGQMNTEAFF. The chain links TRBV5-1 to TRBJ1-1, with 7 nucleotides matching TRBD1. The germline V gene has CDR1 SGHRS and CDR2 YFSETQ. The CDR3 loop spans 17 amino acids. Trimming removed 4 bases from V and 0 bases from J; junction bases left unmatched: 12.

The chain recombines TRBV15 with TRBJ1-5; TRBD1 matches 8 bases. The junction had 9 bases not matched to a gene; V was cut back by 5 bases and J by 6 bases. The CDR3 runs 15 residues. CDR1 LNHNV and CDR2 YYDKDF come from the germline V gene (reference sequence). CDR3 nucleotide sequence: TGTGCCACCAGCCTGGAACAGGGGGATGGTCAGCCCCAGCATTTT. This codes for CATSLEQGDGQPQHF.

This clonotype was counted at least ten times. The DNA of the CDR3 is TGCGCCAGCAGCTTGGAGGGAAACTTGGGTGAAGCTTTCTTT. Protein: CASSLEGNLGEAFF. This rearrangement joins TRBV5-1 to TRBJ1-1; unclear D gene. The CDR3 covers 14 residues. The germline CDR1 and CDR2 sequences are SGHRS and YFSETQ. The ends were cut back, 0 bases at V and 7 bases at J, with 13 bases in the middle.